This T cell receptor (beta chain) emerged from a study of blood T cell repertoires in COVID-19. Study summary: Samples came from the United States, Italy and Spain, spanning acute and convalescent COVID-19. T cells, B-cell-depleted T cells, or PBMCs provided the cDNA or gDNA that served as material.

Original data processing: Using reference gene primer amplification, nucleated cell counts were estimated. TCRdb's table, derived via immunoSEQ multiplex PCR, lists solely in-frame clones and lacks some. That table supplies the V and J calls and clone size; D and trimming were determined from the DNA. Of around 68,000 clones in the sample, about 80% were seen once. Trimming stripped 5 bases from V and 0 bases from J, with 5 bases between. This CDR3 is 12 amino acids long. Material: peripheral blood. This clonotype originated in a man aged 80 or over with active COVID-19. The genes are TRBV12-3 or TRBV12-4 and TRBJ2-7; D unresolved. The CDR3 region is CASSILSYEQYF. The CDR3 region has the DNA TGTGCCAGCAGTATACTCTCCTACGAGCAGTACTTC.